Below, one T cell receptor (beta chain) is given with its context. The data belong to a study of shared clonotypes between healthy human individuals. Clones were sequenced by immunoSEQ multiplex PCR, and TCRdb holds only the in-frame ones, with some missing. The sample shows 2.3 million or so clones, 85% to 95% of them seen only once. Looked up from germline, CDR1 is SGHRS and CDR2 is YFSETQ. This CDR3 has 12 amino acids. V lost 0 bases and J 7 bases, leaving 7 bases between the germline ends. The chain has TRBV5-1 and TRBJ2-5; D is undetermined. The clonotype was recovered from a man younger than 35 in good health. Some clones in this sample may be carry-over from other donors' samples. Sequencing was performed on naive CD4+ T cells from PBMCs. Subset noted: CD45RA+ positively selected. This chain's CDR3 is CASSLDRGTQYF. The CDR3, as DNA: TGCGCCAGCAGCTTGGACCGCGGGACCCAGTACTTC.